This TCR beta chain emerged from a study of cytomegalovirus exposure and HLA in healthy donors. PCR used 60 Vbeta primers and 13 Jbeta primers. The protocol was immunoSEQ multiplex PCR, while the TCRdb copy is restricted to in-frame clones and leaves out a portion. The table includes roughly 190,000 clones, roughly 83% detected once. The V gene's germline CDR1 is SGHTA and CDR2 FQGTGA. CDR3 length: 14 amino acids. The V gene end was trimmed by 5 bases and the J gene end by 0 bases; junction bases not matched to a gene: 4. The receptor was isolated from a woman aged 50 to 60 in good health and CMV-seronegative. The rearrangement uses TRBV7-3 and TRBJ2-7; 7 bases are a match to TRBD1. Specimen: PBMCs. The chain's CDR3 is CASSKTGDSYEQYF. CDR3 nucleotides: TGTGCCAGCAGCAAAACAGGGGACTCCTACGAGCAGTACTTC. The complete variable domain, with remaining parts taken from reference TRBV7-3 and TRBJ2-7, reads GAGVSQTPSNKVTEKGKYVELRCDPISGHTALYWYRQSLGQGPEFLIYFQGTGAADDSGLPNDRFFAVRPEGSVSTLKIQRTERGDSAVYLCASSKTGDSYEQYFGPGTRLTVT.